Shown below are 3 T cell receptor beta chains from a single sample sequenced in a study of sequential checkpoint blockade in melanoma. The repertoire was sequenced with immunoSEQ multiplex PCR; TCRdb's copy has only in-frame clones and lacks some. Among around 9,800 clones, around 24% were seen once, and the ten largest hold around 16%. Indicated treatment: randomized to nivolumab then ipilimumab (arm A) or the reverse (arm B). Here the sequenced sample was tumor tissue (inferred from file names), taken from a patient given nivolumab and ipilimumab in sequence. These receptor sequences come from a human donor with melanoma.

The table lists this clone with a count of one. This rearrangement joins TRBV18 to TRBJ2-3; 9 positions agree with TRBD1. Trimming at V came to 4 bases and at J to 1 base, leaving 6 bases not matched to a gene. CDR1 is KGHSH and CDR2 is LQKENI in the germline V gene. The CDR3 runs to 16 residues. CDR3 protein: CASSRRTGDRTDTQYF. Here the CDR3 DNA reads TGTGCCAGCTCACGCCGGACAGGGGACCGCACAGATACGCAGTATTTT.

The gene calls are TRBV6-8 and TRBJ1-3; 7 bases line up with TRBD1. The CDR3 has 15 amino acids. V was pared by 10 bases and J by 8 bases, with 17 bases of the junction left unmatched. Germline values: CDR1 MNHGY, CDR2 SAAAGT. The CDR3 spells CAILPRDRRRDTIYF. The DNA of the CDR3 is TGTGCCATTTTACCCCGGGACAGAAGGAGGGACACCATATATTTT.

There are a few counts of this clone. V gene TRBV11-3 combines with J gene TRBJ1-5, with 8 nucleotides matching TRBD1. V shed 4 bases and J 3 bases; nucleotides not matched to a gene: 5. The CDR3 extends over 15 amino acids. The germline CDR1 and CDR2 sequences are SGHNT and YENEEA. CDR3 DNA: TGTGCCAGCAGCTCCTGGGACAGGCCCAATCAGCCCCAGCATTTT. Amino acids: CASSSWDRPNQPQHF. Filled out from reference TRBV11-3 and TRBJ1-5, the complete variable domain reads EAGVVQSPRYKIIEKKQPVAFWCNPISGHNTLYWYLQNLGQGPELLIRYENEEAVDDSQLPKDRFSAERLKGVDSTLKIQPAELGDSAVYLCASSSWDRPNQPQHFGDGTRLSIL.